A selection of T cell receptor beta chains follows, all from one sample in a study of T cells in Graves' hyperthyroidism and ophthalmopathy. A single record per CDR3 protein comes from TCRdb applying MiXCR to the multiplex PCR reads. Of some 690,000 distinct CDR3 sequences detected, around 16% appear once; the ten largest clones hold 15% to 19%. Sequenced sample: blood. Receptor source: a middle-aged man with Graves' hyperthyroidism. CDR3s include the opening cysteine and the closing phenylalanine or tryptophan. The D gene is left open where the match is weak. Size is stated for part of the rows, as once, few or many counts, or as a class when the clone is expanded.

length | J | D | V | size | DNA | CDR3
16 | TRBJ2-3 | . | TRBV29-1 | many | TGCAGCGTTGAAGATCTTCGCGGTAAGGGAGCAGATACGCAGTATTTT | CSVEDLRGKGADTQYF
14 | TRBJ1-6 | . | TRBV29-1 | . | TGCAGCGTTGGGGAGGGGGGGAGTAATTCACCCCTCCACTTT | CSVGEGGSNSPLHF
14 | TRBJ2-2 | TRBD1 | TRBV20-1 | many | TGCAGTGCTAGAGGTCCGACAGGGAATGGGGAGCTGTTTTTT | CSARGPTGNGELFF
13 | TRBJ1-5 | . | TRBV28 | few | TGTGCCAGCAGCCCACAATACCGGGACACCCAGCATTTT | CASSPQYRDTQHF
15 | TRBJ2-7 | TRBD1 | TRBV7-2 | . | TGTGCCAGCACCAGAGAACGGGACAGGGGGAGCGAGCAGTACTTC | CASTRERDRGSEQYF
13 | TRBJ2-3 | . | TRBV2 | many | TGTGCCAGCAGTGGTAGAAGTGTGGATACGCAGTATTTT | CASSGRSVDTQYF
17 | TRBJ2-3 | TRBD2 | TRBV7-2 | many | TGTGCCAGCAGCTTAGTTGTTCTAGCGGGAGGGACAGATACGCAGTATTTT | CASSLVVLAGGTDTQYF
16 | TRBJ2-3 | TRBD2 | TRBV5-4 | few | TGTGCCAGCAGCTTGGAAGTAGCGGGAGTCCCAGATACGCAGTATTTT | CASSLEVAGVPDTQYF
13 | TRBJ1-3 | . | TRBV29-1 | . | TGCAGCGTTGAGCTTGGGTCTGGAAACACCATATATTTT | CSVELGSGNTIYF
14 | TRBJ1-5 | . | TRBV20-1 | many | TGCAGTGCTTCTAGCTGGAATAGCAATCAGCCCCAGCATTTT | CSASSWNSNQPQHF
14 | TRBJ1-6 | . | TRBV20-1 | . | TGCAGTGCCCACGGACGCTTACAAGACTCACCCCTCCACTTT | CSAHGRLQDSPLHF
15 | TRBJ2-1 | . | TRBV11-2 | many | TGTGCCAGCAGCTCGGGAACAGGGACCTACCGGGAGCAGTTCTTC | CASSSGTGTYREQFF
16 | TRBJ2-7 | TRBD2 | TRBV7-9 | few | TGTGCCAGCAGCCCAAAGGGTGCGGGAGGGCTTTACGAGCAGTACTTC | CASSPKGAGGLYEQYF
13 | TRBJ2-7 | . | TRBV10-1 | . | TGCGCCAGCAGTGCGACTAGAGTGGGCGAGCAGTACTTC | CASSATRVGEQYF
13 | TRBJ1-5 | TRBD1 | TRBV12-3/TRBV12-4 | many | TGTGCCAGCAGTTACCGGGACAGGCAGCCCCAGCATTTT | CASSYRDRQPQHF
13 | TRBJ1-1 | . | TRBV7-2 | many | TGTGCCAGCAGCTCCGTAGCAGGTGGTGAAGCTTTCTTT | CASSSVAGGEAFF
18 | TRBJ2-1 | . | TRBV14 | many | TGTGCCAGCAGCCAGGGTCGAATACGAGACAGCTCCTACAATGAGCAGTTCTTC | CASSQGRIRDSSYNEQFF
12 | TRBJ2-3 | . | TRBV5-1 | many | TGCGCCAGCAGCTGGAACGAGGATACGCAGTATTTT | CASSWNEDTQYF
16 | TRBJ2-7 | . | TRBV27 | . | TGTGCCAGCAGTTTAATGTCGGGGGATGTAATATACGAGCAGTACTTC | CASSLMSGDVIYEQYF
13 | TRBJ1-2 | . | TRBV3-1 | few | TGTGCCAGCAGCCAAGATCGCGTTGTCGGCTACACCTTC | CASSQDRVVGYTF
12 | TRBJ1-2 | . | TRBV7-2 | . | TGTGCCAGCAGCCGTCCAAACTATGGCTACACCTTC | CASSRPNYGYTF
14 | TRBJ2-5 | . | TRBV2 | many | TGTGCCAGCAGTGGGGGACCGTACCAAGAGACCCAGTACTTC | CASSGGPYQETQYF
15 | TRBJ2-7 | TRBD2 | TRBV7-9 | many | TGTGCCAGCACCTTGGAACTAGCGGGAGCCTACGAGCAGTACTTC | CASTLELAGAYEQYF
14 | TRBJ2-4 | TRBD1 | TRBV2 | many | TGTGCCAGCAGTACTCGGACAGGGAGAAACATTCAGTACTTC | CASSTRTGRNIQYF
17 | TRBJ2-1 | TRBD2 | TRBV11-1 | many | TGTGCCAGCAGCTTAGTATTGGCTAGCGGCTCCTACAATGAGCAGTTCTTC | CASSLVLASGSYNEQFF
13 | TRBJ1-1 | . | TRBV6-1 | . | TGTGCCAGCAGGGGCAGGGGATTGCCTGAAGCTTTCTTT | CASRGRGLPEAFF
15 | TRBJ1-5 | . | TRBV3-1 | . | TGTGCCAGCAGCCAAGATTGGAAGGGACCTCAGCCCCAGCATTTT | CASSQDWKGPQPQHF
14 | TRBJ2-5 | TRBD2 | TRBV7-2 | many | TGTGCCAGCAGCTGGGACTACTGGGAAGAGACCCAGTACTTC | CASSWDYWEETQYF
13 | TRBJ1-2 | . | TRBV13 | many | TGTGCCAGCAGCCGCGGGACCACGAAAGGCTACACCTTC | CASSRGTTKGYTF
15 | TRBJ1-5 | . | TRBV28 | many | TGTGCCAGCAGTCCTGGGGGACAAGGCAATCAGCCCCAGCATTTT | CASSPGGQGNQPQHF
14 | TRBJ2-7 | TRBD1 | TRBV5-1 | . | TGCGCCAGCAGCTTGGGGGACAGGGACTACGAGCAGTACTTC | CASSLGDRDYEQYF
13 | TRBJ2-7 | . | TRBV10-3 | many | TGTGCCATCACCGGTCGTGGGGGGCACGAGCAGTACTTC | CAITGRGGHEQYF
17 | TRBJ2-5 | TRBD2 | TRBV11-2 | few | TGTGCCAGCAGCTTGGGGGGGACTAGCGGGAGCTATGAGACCCAGTACTTC | CASSLGGTSGSYETQYF